This TCR beta chain derives from a study of T cell repertoires in cytomegalovirus infection. The study, taken as a whole, reports: Dominant in the ex vivo response were TCR beta clonotypes restricted by HLA-C and specific for CMV.

MiXCR, run by TCRdb on the reads, gives a single entry per CDR3 protein. This sample has about 360,000 distinct CDR3 sequences, with roughly 18% found just once. After removal of 1 base from V and 2 bases from J, the junction contained 6 bases not matched to a gene. The CDR3 extends over 16 amino acids. Germline V gene lookup returns CDR1 SGHVS and CDR2 FQNEAQ. This clonotype came up many times. Its antigen is undetermined. This clonotype was sampled from a human donor in good health (CMV status not recorded). Some clones in this sample may be carry-over from other donors' samples. This chain uses TRBV7-8 with TRBJ2-3, with 7 bases identical to TRBD2. The sample was PBMCs. The CDR3 loop reads CASSLGSSGYTDTQYF. The DNA for the CDR3 is TGTGCCAGCAGCTTAGGGTCTAGCGGCTACACAGATACGCAGTATTTT.